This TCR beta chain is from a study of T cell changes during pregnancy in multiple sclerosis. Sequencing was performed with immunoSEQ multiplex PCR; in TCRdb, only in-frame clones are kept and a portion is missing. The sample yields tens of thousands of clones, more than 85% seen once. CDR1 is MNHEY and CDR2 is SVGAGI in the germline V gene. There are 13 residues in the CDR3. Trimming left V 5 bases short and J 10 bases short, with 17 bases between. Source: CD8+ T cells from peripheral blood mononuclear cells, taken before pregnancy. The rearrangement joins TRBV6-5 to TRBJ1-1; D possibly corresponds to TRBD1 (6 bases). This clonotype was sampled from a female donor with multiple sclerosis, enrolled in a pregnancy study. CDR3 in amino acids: CASSPLSHRAAFF. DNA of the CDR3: TGTGCCAGCAGTCCCCTATCCCACAGGGCAGCTTTCTTT.